This T cell receptor (beta chain) was identified in a study of control samples from healthy donors and cancer patients. Profiling relied on immunoSEQ multiplex PCR, and the TCRdb table lists in-frame clones only, not all of them. The repertoire holds tens of thousands of clones, roughly 89% seen once, with around a sixth in the top ten. The CDR3 totals 13 residues. V was cut by 5 bases and J by 6 bases, with 14 bases left in between. This receptor was identified in a man aged 25 to 40 in good health. The specimen sequenced was blood. The rearrangement uses TRBV12-3 or TRBV12-4 and TRBJ2-7; a weak D match, TRBD2 (7 bases). The CDR3 here is CASSTAGGPEQYF. Written as DNA, the CDR3 is TGTGCCAGCAGTACTGCCGGGGGGCCCGAGCAGTACTTC.